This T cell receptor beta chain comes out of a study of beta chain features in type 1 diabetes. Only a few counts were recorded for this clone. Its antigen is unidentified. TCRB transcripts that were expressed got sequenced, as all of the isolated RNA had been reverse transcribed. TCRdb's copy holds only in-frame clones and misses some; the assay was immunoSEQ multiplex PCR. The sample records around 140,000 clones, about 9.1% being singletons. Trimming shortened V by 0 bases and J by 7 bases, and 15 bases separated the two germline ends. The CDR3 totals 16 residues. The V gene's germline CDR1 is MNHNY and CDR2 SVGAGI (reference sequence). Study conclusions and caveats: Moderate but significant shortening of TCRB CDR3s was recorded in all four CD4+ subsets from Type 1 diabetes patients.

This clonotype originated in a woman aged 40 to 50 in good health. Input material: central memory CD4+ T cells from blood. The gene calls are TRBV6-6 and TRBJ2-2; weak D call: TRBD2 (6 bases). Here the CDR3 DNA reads TGTGCCAGCAGTTACTCGAGGACGGGGGAGGACGGGGAGCTGTTTTTT. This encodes CASSYSRTGEDGELFF.